The 26 T cell receptor beta chains below all came from one sample that was sequenced in a study of CD8+ T cells in alopecia areata. Treatment given: oral pan-JAK inhibitor, 5-10 mg twice daily. Extraction of RNA preceded its reverse transcription into cDNA, which served as the sequencing template. Assay used: immunoSEQ multiplex PCR; TCRdb lists only in-frame clones, some missing. The table lists 150,000 to 200,000 clones, 55% to 75% of them singletons. Sample: CD4+ T cells sorted from blood, taken at week 24, from a patient treated with tofacitinib. The receptors come from a human donor with alopecia areata.

The chain is built from TRBV30 and TRBJ2-5; D is perhaps TRBD2 (5 bases). Trimming left V 5 bases short and J 5 bases short, with 15 bases between. The germline V gene has CDR1 GTSNPN and CDR2 SVGIG (reference sequence). The CDR3 is 13 residues long. The CDR3 sequence: CAWGNLRGETQYF. The CDR3 DNA follows: TGTGCCTGGGGGAACCTGCGCGGGGAGACCCAGTACTTC.

V is TRBV27 and J is TRBJ2-5; TRBD2 matches 12 bases. Germline V gene lookup returns CDR1 MNHEY and CDR2 SMNVEV (reference sequence). The CDR3 runs 21 residues. Losses at the gene ends were 4 bases for V and 4 bases for J; bases not matched to a gene: 22. CDR3 DNA sequence: TGTGCCAGCAGTTATTCGACAGGGGGCGCTGGGACTAGCGGGTTTCGAGAGACCCAGTACTTC. Protein: CASSYSTGGAGTSGFRETQYF.

The table lists this clone with a few counts. The chain recombines TRBV9 with TRBJ1-2; a possible D gene is TRBD1 (6 bases). This CDR3 comprises 13 residues. Germline CDR1 SGDLS, CDR2 YYNGEE. Trimming shortened V by 0 bases and J by 13 bases, and 16 bases separated the two germline ends. The CDR3 DNA sequence: TGTGCCAGCAGCGTAGATGTACAGGGAGAGACCACCTTC. Translation gives CASSVDVQGETTF.

In this sample, this clone turned up a few times. The chain is built from TRBV15 and TRBJ2-5; the D is unclear. The CDR3 covers 13 residues. Germline V gene lookup returns CDR1 LNHNV and CDR2 YYDKDF (reference sequence). With 0 bases removed from V and 3 bases from J, the gap between germline ends came to 5 bases. The CDR3 coding sequence is TGTGCCACCAGCAGAGAGACGGAAGAGACCCAGTACTTC. It encodes CATSRETEETQYF.

As regards this clone: In the same sample, other DNA sequences code for this CDR3. The gene calls are TRBV7-2 and TRBJ2-6; a weak D match, TRBD1 (6 bases). The length of the CDR3 is 15 residues. Trimming cost V 5 bases and J 0 bases, with 8 bases left between them. The germline V gene has CDR1 SGHTA and CDR2 FQGNSA. CDR3 nucleotides: TGTGCCAGCAGCCGAGGGGGCTCTGGGGCCAACGTCCTGACTTTC. This translates into CASSRGGSGANVLTF.

The V call is TRBV29-1, the J call TRBJ2-7; 11 nucleotides align to TRBD1. CDR3 length: 13 residues. Germline loops: CDR1 SQVTM, CDR2 ANQGSEA. V lost 7 bases, J lost 5 bases, and 7 bases stayed unmatched. This CDR3 is CSAGQGVKDEQYF. The CDR3 region has the DNA TGCAGCGCGGGACAGGGGGTTAAAGACGAGCAGTACTTC.

This clone was seen a handful of times. The chain couples TRBV10-3 to TRBJ2-7; D is possibly TRBD2 (6 bases). The CDR3 has 12 amino acids. CDR1 is ENHRY, CDR2 SYGVKD, per germline. The V and J ends lost 5 bases and 3 bases respectively, with 8 bases between them. The CDR3, as DNA: TGTGCCATCAGTTCGGAGGGCTACGAGCAGTACTTC. Translating it yields CAISSEGYEQYF.

This clone occurred once. The V and J genes are TRBV30 and TRBJ1-1; possibly TRBD1 for D (5 bases). The CDR3 loop spans 14 amino acids. Germline loops: CDR1 GTSNPN, CDR2 SVGIG (reference sequence). Between the trimmed V and J ends, which lost 3 bases and 7 bases, there was a span of 18 bases. CDR3 loop: CAWRAPGLRGEAFF. The DNA of the CDR3 is TGTGCCTGGAGGGCCCCCGGACTGAGGGGTGAAGCTTTCTTT.

This chain joins TRBV25-1 and TRBJ1-5; a possible D gene is TRBD1 (5 bases). The V gene lost 5 bases and the J gene lost 3 bases, with 11 bases spanning the gap. The CDR3 is made up of 14 amino acids. The germline V gene has CDR1 MGHDK and CDR2 SYGVNS. The CDR3 coding sequence is TGTGCCAGCAGTCTTCCAGGGACCAATCAGCCCCAGCATTTT. Residues: CASSLPGTNQPQHF.

This chain joins TRBV7-2 and TRBJ2-2, with D unresolved. Germline V gives CDR1 SGHTA, CDR2 FQGNSA. V was clipped by 5 bases and J by 1 base, with 5 bases between them. The CDR3 totals 13 residues. The CDR3: CASSLKNTGELFF. The CDR3 DNA sequence: TGTGCCAGCAGCCTGAAGAACACCGGGGAGCTGTTTTTT.

As concerns this clone: The germline gene is not matched at one end of the junction; a read error may be the cause. The chain couples TRBV28 to TRBJ2-1, with 9 nucleotides matching TRBD1. The germline CDR1 and CDR2 sequences are MDHEN and SYDVKM. The CDR3 extends over 15 amino acids. CDR3 DNA sequence: TGTGCCAGCAGCGCTACAGGGGGCATCAACAATGGGCAGTTCTTC. Amino acid sequence: CASSATGGINNGQFF.

The chain joins TRBV2 to TRBJ2-5; D could derive from TRBD1 or TRBD2 (5 bases each). Germline values: CDR1 SNHLY, CDR2 FYNNEI. Trimming stripped 10 bases from V and 5 bases from J, with 14 bases between. The CDR3 spans 12 residues. CDR3 region: CATSEGTETQYF. CDR3 nucleotides: TGTGCCACCTCGGAAGGGACGGAGACCCAGTACTTC. The variable domain in full, with the rest retrieved from reference TRBV2 and TRBJ2-5, is EPEVTQTPSHQVTQMGQEVILRCVPISNHLYFYWYRQILGQKVEFLVSFYNNEISEKSEIFDDQFSVERPDGSNFTLKIRSTKLEDSAMYFCATSEGTETQYFGPGTRLLVL.

The V and J genes are TRBV5-4 and TRBJ2-5; D not resolved. The germline gives CDR1 SGHNT, CDR2 YYREEE (reference sequence). The CDR3 has 14 amino acids. With 4 bases removed from V and 5 bases from J, the gap between germline ends came to 15 bases. CDR3 nucleotides: TGTGCCAGCAGCGTGGACCCCGTTGCGGAGACCCAGTACTTC. Translating gives CASSVDPVAETQYF.

The V and J genes are TRBV4-3 and TRBJ1-2; 8 bases line up with TRBD1. Germline V gene data show CDR1 as LGHNA and CDR2 as YSLEER. Germline trimming cut 0 bases from V and 3 bases from J; bases unmatched to any gene: 6. The CDR3 is 16 amino acids. The CDR3 sequence: CASSQDARGRYYGYTF. CDR3 coding DNA: TGCGCCAGCAGCCAAGATGCCAGGGGGCGGTACTATGGCTACACCTTC.

The V gene is TRBV7-8, the J gene TRBJ2-1; 9 positions agree with TRBD1. The CDR3 extends over 12 amino acids. CDR1 and CDR2 (germline): SGHVS, FQNEAQ. V lost 11 bases and J lost 8; bases outside the gene matches: 7. The CDR3 loop is CALGQGGHEQFF. The CDR3 bases are TGTGCCTTGGGACAGGGTGGCCATGAGCAGTTCTTC.

The CDR3 sequence: CASSFSVDTEAFF. The CDR3 nucleotides read TGTGCCAGCAGCTTCTCGGTGGACACTGAAGCTTTCTTT. V is TRBV7-3 and J is TRBJ1-1; D remains ambiguous. The CDR3 length is 13 residues. V was trimmed by 3 bases and J by 3 bases, leaving 8 bases between them. Germline V lookup: CDR1 SGHTA, CDR2 FQGTGA.

This clone was seen a few times. CDR3 sequence: CSARQGGPSYEQYF. The DNA for the CDR3 is TGCAGCGCCCGACAGGGGGGTCCTTCCTACGAGCAGTACTTC. The V gene is TRBV29-1, the J gene TRBJ2-7, with 9 positions matching TRBD1. The CDR3 runs to 14 residues. Germline CDR1 and CDR2: SQVTM and ANQGSEA. Trimming cost V 7 bases and J 1 base; bases outside gene matches: 8.

The V call is TRBV7-8, the J call TRBJ1-2; 7 bases match TRBD1. The V gene's germline CDR1 is SGHVS and CDR2 FQNEAQ. The CDR3 has 13 amino acids. The V gene end was trimmed by 5 bases and the J gene end by 8 bases; junction bases not matched to a gene: 8. CDR3 region: CASSPRQGGGYTF. CDR3 nucleotide sequence: TGTGCCAGCAGCCCACGACAGGGCGGCGGCTACACCTTC. The complete variable domain, with remaining parts taken from reference TRBV7-8 and TRBJ1-2, reads GAGVSQSPRYKVAKRGQDVALRCDPISGHVSLFWYQQALGQGPEFLTYFQNEAQLDKSGLPSDRFFAERPEGSVSTLKIQRTQQEDSAVYLCASSPRQGGGYTFGSGTRLTVV.

V gene TRBV10-3 combines with J gene TRBJ2-5; the D is unclear. This CDR3 contains 13 residues. With 3 bases removed from V and 5 bases from J, the gap between germline ends came to 10 bases. From germline, CDR1 is ENHRY and CDR2 SYGVKD. The CDR3 bases are TGTGCCATCAGTGAATTGGGTGCGGAGACCCAGTACTTC. Amino acids: CAISELGAETQYF.

This clone was detected a few times. This chain uses TRBV7-8 with TRBJ2-7; D is undetermined. V was pared by 1 base and J by 3 bases, with 7 bases between. Germline lookup yields CDR1 SGHVS and CDR2 FQNEAQ. This CDR3 region has 13 residues. CDR3 in DNA: TGTGCCAGCAGCTTAGGGGTGGACTACGAGCAGTACTTC. Translating it yields CASSLGVDYEQYF.

The chain carries TRBV9 and TRBJ1-1, with a possible D match to TRBD1 (5 bases). Deletions cut 4 bases from V and 5 bases from J, with 15 bases between. The germline V gene encodes CDR1 SGDLS and CDR2 YYNGEE. CDR3 length: 14 residues. The CDR3 DNA sequence: TGTGCCAGCAGCCCGCGACAGACTAAAACTGAAGCTTTCTTT. Translation gives CASSPRQTKTEAFF.

This clone appeared a few times. This sequence joins TRBV30 and TRBJ2-1, with D perhaps given as TRBD1 or TRBD2 (5 bases each). The CDR3 has 15 residues. The V gene lost 1 base and the J gene lost 0 bases, with 10 bases spanning the gap. In germline, CDR1 is GTSNPN, CDR2 SVGIG (reference sequence). This chain's CDR3 is CAWSGGKGSYNEQFF. Here the CDR3 DNA reads TGTGCCTGGAGTGGGGGGAAGGGCTCCTACAATGAGCAGTTCTTC.

In its sample, this clone was seen a few times. The J gene is TRBJ2-2, the V gene TRBV27; D may be TRBD2 (5 bases). Trimming cost V 5 bases and J 7 bases, with 17 bases left between them. In germline, CDR1 is MNHEY, CDR2 SMNVEV (reference sequence). CDR3 length: 15 residues. In DNA, the CDR3 is TGTGCCAGCAGTCCCTCCCCCGTGGGGAGCGGGGAGCTGTTTTTT. This sequence encodes CASSPSPVGSGELFF.

Concerning this clone: Other nucleotide sequences in the sample specify the same CDR3. The gene calls are TRBV18 and TRBJ1-2, with D perhaps matching TRBD1 (6 bases). Trimming shortened V by 6 bases and J by 2 bases, and 10 bases separated the two germline ends. The germline V gene encodes CDR1 KGHSH and CDR2 LQKENI. The CDR3 has 13 amino acids. Here the CDR3 DNA reads TGTGCCAGCTCGCCCGGGACAAACTATGGCTACACCTTC. It encodes CASSPGTNYGYTF.

The CDR3 bases are TGCGCCAGCAGCGGGGGACTAGAAGAGACCCAGTACTTC. Its protein is CASSGGLEETQYF. The gene calls are TRBV5-1 and TRBJ2-5; TRBD2 matches at 8 bases. V lost 4 bases to trimming and J lost 3 bases; unmatched junction nucleotides: 2. From germline, CDR1 is SGHRS and CDR2 YFSETQ. This CDR3 is built from 13 residues. Supplemented by reference TRBV5-1 and TRBJ2-5, the full variable domain reads KAGVTQTPRYLIKTRGQQVTLSCSPISGHRSVSWYQQTPGQGLQFLFEYFSETQRNKGNFPGRFSGRQFSNSRSEMNVSTLELGDSALYLCASSGGLEETQYFGPGTRLLVL.

The rearrangement uses TRBV14 and TRBJ1-1; D is unresolved. The germline CDR1 and CDR2 sequences are SGHDN and FVKESK. The germline V and J ends were trimmed by 5 bases and 0 bases, with 7 bases remaining between them. The CDR3 has 13 amino acids. This CDR3 is CASSSRVNTEAFF. For the CDR3, the DNA is TGTGCCAGCAGCTCGAGAGTGAACACTGAAGCTTTCTTT.